This entry lists 14 T cell receptor beta chains sequenced from one sample in a study of blood T cells in healthy people across ages. A J-beta primer mix and a sample-barcoded 5' primer were used in a second PCR of roughly 6 to 12 cycles. Each CDR3 protein gets one entry after TCRdb re-called the 5' RACE reads with MiXCR. This table has around 1.5 million distinct CDR3 sequences, roughly a third appearing once. The sequencing input was blood. These receptors all come from a woman aged 25 to 39 in good health.

The J gene is TRBJ2-4, the V gene TRBV3-1; TRBD2 agrees at 14 bases. Per the germline V gene, CDR1 is LGHDT and CDR2 is YNNKEL (reference sequence). V shed 4 bases and J 13 bases; nucleotides not matched to a gene: 12. CDR3 length equals 16 residues. CDR3 residues: CASSPVTSGRAGEQYF. DNA for the CDR3: TGTGCCAGCAGCCCAGTGACTAGCGGGAGGGCAGGTGAGCAGTACTTC. The full variable domain, its missing parts supplied by reference TRBV3-1 and TRBJ2-4, is DTAVSQTPKYLVTQMGNDKSIKCEQNLGHDTMYWYKQDSKKFLKIMFSYNNKELIINETVPNRFSPKSPDKAHLNLHINSLELGDSAVYFCASSPVTSGRAGEQYFGAGTRLSVL.

This clonotype was detected only a few times. This chain connects TRBV4-1 to TRBJ1-1, with D maybe TRBD1 (6 bases). The V gene lost 4 bases and the J gene lost 4 bases, with 16 bases spanning the gap. CDR3 length: 15 residues. Germline values: CDR1 MGHRA, CDR2 YSYEKL. CDR3 amino acids: CASSRVQGKVTEAFF. In DNA, the CDR3 is TGCGCCAGCAGCCGCGTACAGGGTAAAGTCACTGAAGCTTTCTTT.

This clonotype has ten or more counts. Here the CDR3 reads CASSQDETGGFYEQYF. The CDR3 DNA follows: TGCGCCAGCAGCCAAGACGAGACAGGGGGCTTCTACGAGCAGTACTTC. This chain links TRBV4-1 with TRBJ2-7, with 10 bases aligning to TRBD1. The CDR3 length is 16 residues. The V segment lost 0 bases and the J segment 3 bases; nucleotides outside the gene matches: 5. Germline V gene lookup returns CDR1 MGHRA and CDR2 YSYEKL.

The chain has TRBV6-6 and TRBJ2-7, with 9 bases identical to TRBD1. J lost 4 bases, V lost 11 bases, and 9 bases had no gene match. CDR3 length: 13 amino acids. Germline loops: CDR1 MNHNY, CDR2 SVGAGI (reference sequence). In DNA, the CDR3 is TGTGCCGGTTCCGGGACAGGGTCTTACGAGCAGTACTTC. Translated, it gives CAGSGTGSYEQYF.

This clonotype was seen a handful of times. A junction end diverges from the germline sequence, so it may reflect a read error. V usage is TRBV2 and J usage is TRBJ2-3; 7 bases agree with TRBD2. The CDR3 runs to 13 residues. Germline V gene lookup returns CDR1 SNHLY and CDR2 FYNNEI. CDR3 nucleotides: TGTGCCAGCAGTGAGACTAGCAGAGATACGCAGTATTTT. Protein sequence: CASSETSRDTQYF.

This clonotype was observed a few times. The chain couples TRBV28 to TRBJ2-7, with 9 bases aligning to TRBD1. The CDR3 is 14 residues long. The V segment lost 3 bases and the J segment 6 bases; nucleotides outside the gene matches: 6. Germline V gene sequence: CDR1 MDHEN, CDR2 SYDVKM. This chain's CDR3 is CASSLWDRESEQYF. The CDR3 DNA reads as TGTGCCAGCAGTTTGTGGGACAGGGAGAGCGAGCAGTACTTC. Variable domain in full (rest from reference TRBV28 and TRBJ2-7): DVKVTQSSRYLVKRTGEKVFLECVQDMDHENMFWYRQDPGLGLRLIYFSYDVKMKEKGDIPEGYSVSREKKERFSLILESASTNQTSMYLCASSLWDRESEQYFGPGTRLTVT.

Worth noting for this clonotype: The junction does not match germline at one end; this may be a read error. The V gene is TRBV10-3, the J gene TRBJ1-2; D is perhaps TRBD1 (5 bases). Germline V gene data show CDR1 as ENHRY and CDR2 as SYGVKD. The CDR3 is 13 residues long. This CDR3 is CVIGGDGSYGYTF. The CDR3 DNA follows: TGTGTCATCGGGGGGGACGGATCGTATGGCTACACCTTC.

This rearrangement joins TRBV28 to TRBJ1-5; D gene unclear. The germline V gene has CDR1 MDHEN and CDR2 SYDVKM. The CDR3 has 16 amino acids. Trimming stripped 6 bases from V and 0 bases from J, with 15 bases between. The CDR3 reads CASSPSLGYSNQPQHF. The CDR3 bases are TGTGCCAGCAGCCCAAGCCTCGGCTATAGCAATCAGCCCCAGCATTTT.

For this clonotype: One end of the junction does not line up with germline, which may come from a read error. The CDR3 is CTSRVVQPSTEAFF. CDR3 sequence (DNA): TGTACCAGTCGAGTCGTGCAGCCGAGCACTGAAGCTTTCTTT. V gene TRBV27 combines with J gene TRBJ1-1; D is uncertain. The CDR3 length is 14 residues. Germline values: CDR1 MNHEY, CDR2 SMNVEV (reference sequence).

The rearrangement links TRBV28 to TRBJ1-1, with D hard to call. Per germline, CDR1 MDHEN and CDR2 SYDVKM. Trimming took off 6 bases at V and 7 bases at J, with 15 bases between the two ends. This CDR3 is built from 13 residues. The CDR3 DNA is TGTGCCAGCAGCCTCGGAGGAGGCGATGAAGCTTTCTTT. It specifies CASSLGGGDEAFF.

The table lists this clonotype with a few counts. V usage is TRBV7-9 and J usage is TRBJ2-5; 7 nucleotides agree with TRBD2. J lost 1 base, V lost 5 bases, and 10 bases had no gene match. This CDR3 region has 16 residues. Germline CDR1 and CDR2: SEHNR and FQNEAQ (reference sequence). CDR3 sequence reads: CASSTGTTPSQETQYF. The CDR3 DNA follows: TGTGCCAGCAGCACCGGGACTACGCCTTCCCAAGAGACCCAGTACTTC.

The genes are TRBV9 and TRBJ1-2; D ambiguous. Trimming removed 4 bases at V and 7 bases at J, with 17 bases between. Per the germline V gene, CDR1 is SGDLS and CDR2 is YYNGEE. The CDR3 has 14 amino acids. CDR3 sequence (DNA): TGTGCCAGCAGCCCCCCCGGCCGTCTGCTTGGCTACACCTTC. Protein sequence: CASSPPGRLLGYTF.

This clonotype was seen a handful of times. The chain links TRBV27 to TRBJ2-1, with D possibly TRBD1 on 5 matching bases. This CDR3 region has 14 residues. The germline V gene has CDR1 MNHEY and CDR2 SMNVEV (reference sequence). Trimming shortened V by 6 bases and J by 8 bases, and 17 bases separated the two germline ends. The CDR3: CASSLGAQVDEQFF. The DNA of the CDR3 is TGTGCCAGCAGCCTAGGGGCTCAGGTCGATGAGCAGTTCTTC.

This clonotype was detected many times. This chain connects TRBV6-5 to TRBJ1-1, with TRBD1 matching 9 bases. Germline loops: CDR1 MNHEY, CDR2 SVGAGI. The CDR3 has 12 residues. J was trimmed by 8 bases and V by 2 bases; bases with no gene match: 0. This CDR3 reads CASSYGTGEAFF. DNA of the CDR3: TGTGCCAGCAGTTACGGGACAGGGGAAGCTTTCTTT.